This paragraph covers one T cell receptor (beta chain) sequence. Its antigen remains unidentified. CDR3 length: 14 amino acids. With V trimmed by 2 bases and J by 6 bases, 4 bases remained unmatched. The germline V gene has CDR1 ENHRY and CDR2 SYGVKD. The sample comes from a study of siplizumab effects on memory and regulatory T cells. Produced via immunoSEQ multiplex PCR; TCRdb's table is partial and in-frame only. The sample shows nearly 85,000 clones, 95% of them seen only once. Overall study findings and caveats: A minor share of alloreactive clones matched unstimulated subsets.

The chain is built from TRBV10-3 and TRBJ1-2; 9 positions match TRBD1. This TCR was recovered from a human donor in good health. Material for sequencing was CD8+ T cells sorted from blood. The CDR3 DNA follows: TGTGCCATCAGTGAGGGGGACAGGGACCATGGCTACACCTTC. As protein: CAISEGDRDHGYTF.